These 32 T cell receptor beta chains were sequenced from one sample in a study of blood T cells in healthy people across ages. A J-beta primer mix and a sample-barcoded 5' primer were used in a second PCR of about 7 to 12 cycles. TCRdb itself ran the 5' RACE reads through MiXCR, one entry per CDR3 protein. The top ten hold roughly 19% of the sample, which has fewer than 1,000,000 distinct CDR3 sequences, around two fifths seen once. The sample taken for sequencing was blood. The receptors stem from a man between 60 and 75 years old in good health.

The CDR3 sequence is CASSSTDGYTF. DNA for the CDR3: TGTGCCAGCAGCTCTACTGATGGCTACACCTTC. The chain uses TRBV7-9 and TRBJ1-2; D remains ambiguous. Germline values: CDR1 SEHNR, CDR2 FQNEAQ (reference sequence). Trimming cost V 4 bases and J 6 bases, with 6 bases left between them. This CDR3 has 11 amino acids.

In the case of this clonotype: One end of the junction is discordant with germline, which a read error may explain. This chain connects TRBV25-1 to TRBJ1-4; D unclear. CDR1 is MGHDK and CDR2 is SYGVNS in the germline V gene. This CDR3 is 14 amino acids long. In nucleotides, the CDR3 is TGTACCAGCAGTGAATACCGTCAAGGAGAAAAACTGTTTTTT. Its protein is CTSSEYRQGEKLFF.

This sequence joins TRBV5-1 and TRBJ2-5, with a possible D match to TRBD1 (5 bases). The CDR3 has 14 amino acids. Germline values: CDR1 SGHRS, CDR2 YFSETQ. Deletions cut 0 bases from V and 5 bases from J, with 11 bases between. CDR3 amino acids: CASSLGQIFETQYF. In DNA, the CDR3 is TGCGCCAGCAGCTTGGGACAGATTTTTGAGACCCAGTACTTC.

This clonotype was detected a few times. The chain joins TRBV28 to TRBJ2-3; no clear D gene. The CDR3 sequence is 11 residues long. Germline V CDR1 and CDR2: MDHEN, SYDVKM. The V end lost 4 bases, the J end lost 8 bases, and 7 bases lay between the germline ends. As DNA, the CDR3 is TGTGCCAGCAGTTCCTGGGGTACGCAGTATTTT. Its protein product is CASSSWGTQYF.

This chain joins TRBV7-3 and TRBJ2-6; the D is unclear. The ends were cut back, 2 bases at V and 2 bases at J, with 10 bases in the middle. CDR3 length: 16 residues. Germline assignment: CDR1 SGHTA and CDR2 FQGTGA. Here the CDR3 reads CASSLGPGAGANVLTF. Written as DNA, the CDR3 is TGTGCCAGCAGCTTAGGTCCTGGGGCTGGGGCCAACGTCCTGACTTTC.

A note on this clonotype: One junction end disagrees with the germline gene, perhaps due to a read error. This sequence joins TRBV7-2 and TRBJ2-3, with a tentative D call TRBD2 (5 bases). Germline loops: CDR1 SGHTA, CDR2 FQGNSA. The CDR3 is 14 residues long. Here the CDR3 reads CASSPLASTETQYF. In nucleotides, the CDR3 is TGTGCCAGCAGCCCCCTGGCTAGCACAGAGACGCAGTATTTT.

CDR3 residues: CSANDRGMSMTGYTF. CDR3 coding DNA: TGCAGTGCTAATGACAGGGGGATGTCTATGACCGGCTACACCTTC. This rearrangement joins TRBV20-1 to TRBJ1-2, with TRBD1 matching over 9 bases. V was pared by 4 bases and J by 8 bases, with 14 bases of the junction left unmatched. CDR1 DFQATT and CDR2 SNEGSKA come from the germline V gene (reference sequence). The CDR3 totals 15 residues.

The gene calls are TRBV5-1 and TRBJ2-7; D is unclear. Trimming shortened V by 2 bases and J by 1 base, and 19 bases separated the two germline ends. CDR1 is SGHRS and CDR2 is YFSETQ in the germline V gene. There are 17 residues in the CDR3. The CDR3 sequence is CASSLTDARTPSYEQYF. In DNA, the CDR3 is TGCGCCAGCAGCTTAACGGACGCCCGAACCCCGTCCTACGAGCAGTACTTC.

This clonotype has more than one count but fewer than ten. This rearrangement joins TRBV6-5 to TRBJ2-5; TRBD1 might be the D (6 bases). The V end was cut by 0 bases, the J end by 5 bases, with 16 bases between. The CDR3 consists of 16 residues. Germline assignment: CDR1 MNHEY and CDR2 SVGAGI. The CDR3 DNA follows: TGTGCCAGCAGTTACTCGGCCACAGGGTTCCAGGAGACCCAGTACTTC. It is translated as CASSYSATGFQETQYF.

This clonotype was counted at least ten times. The chain combines TRBV5-1 with TRBJ2-7, with 8 bases fitting TRBD1. Looked up from germline, CDR1 is SGHRS and CDR2 is YFSETQ. Unmatched junction bases numbered 6, after V lost 7 bases and J lost 3 bases. The CDR3 is made up of 13 amino acids. CDR3 loop: CASETGDNYEQYF. CDR3 coding DNA: TGCGCCAGCGAGACAGGGGACAACTACGAGCAGTACTTC.

Remarks on this clonotype: One end of the junction does not line up with germline, which may come from a read error. The V gene is TRBV5-5, the J gene TRBJ1-4; a possible D gene is TRBD1 (5 bases). The germline CDR1 and CDR2 sequences are SGHKS and YYEKEE (reference sequence). The CDR3 is 13 amino acids. The CDR3 DNA reads as TGTGCCAGCAACTTGGGAAGGGACGAAAAACTGTTTTTT. Protein product: CASNLGRDEKLFF.

The chain combines TRBV20-1 with TRBJ2-5; 11 bases are shared with TRBD2. The CDR3 spans 16 residues. CDR1 is DFQATT, CDR2 SNEGSKA, per germline (reference sequence). V shed 0 bases and J 5 bases; nucleotides not matched to a gene: 8. The DNA of the CDR3 is TGCAGTGCTAGAGAAGGGCGGGGACTAGCGGTCGAGACCCAGTACTTC. Amino acid sequence: CSAREGRGLAVETQYF.

The J gene is TRBJ2-7, the V gene TRBV25-1, with D maybe TRBD1 (6 bases). The CDR3 consists of 14 residues. Germline CDR1 is MGHDK and CDR2 is SYGVNS. The V end lost 4 bases, the J end lost 3 bases, and 13 bases lay between the germline ends. The DNA of the CDR3 is TGTGCCAGCAGTGCGTCGGGACACCTCTACGAGCAGTACTTC. The encoded protein is CASSASGHLYEQYF.

This chain uses TRBV15 with TRBJ2-3; TRBD1 agrees at 7 bases. The CDR3 contains 17 residues. V trimming: 5 bases; J trimming: 5 bases; junction bases outside the gene matches: 16. In germline, CDR1 is LNHNV, CDR2 YYDKDF (reference sequence). CDR3: CATSLTLTGASGDTQYF. CDR3 in DNA: TGTGCCACCAGCCTCACCCTAACAGGGGCCTCGGGAGATACGCAGTATTTT.

Only a few counts were recorded for this clonotype. The chain joins TRBV12-3 or TRBV12-4 to TRBJ2-5; D might be TRBD1 or TRBD2, each matching 7 bases. V was shortened by 6 bases and J by 5 bases, with 19 bases between the two germline ends. The CDR3 is 15 amino acids. Written as DNA, the CDR3 is TGTGCCAGCAGCGAAACCGGGACAGCGGGGGAGACCCAGTACTTC. Its translation is CASSETGTAGETQYF.

This chain joins TRBV29-1 and TRBJ1-4; TRBD1 matches at 7 bases. J gave up 8 bases and V 5 bases, and 11 bases lay outside the gene matches. Germline V gene lookup returns CDR1 SQVTM and CDR2 ANQGSEA. The CDR3 extends over 14 amino acids. This CDR3 reads CSVKKPGQQEKLFF. CDR3 bases: TGCAGCGTTAAGAAACCGGGACAGCAGGAAAAACTGTTTTTT. Supplemented by reference TRBV29-1 and TRBJ1-4, the full variable domain reads SAVISQKPSRDICQRGTSLTIQCQVDSQVTMMFWYRQQPGQSLTLIATANQGSEATYESGFVIDKFPISRPNLTFSTLTVSNMSPEDSSIYLCSVKKPGQQEKLFFGSGTQLSVL.

V gene TRBV9 combines with J gene TRBJ2-2, with D perhaps TRBD2 (5 bases). Germline loops: CDR1 SGDLS, CDR2 YYNGEE. Trimming stripped 4 bases from V and 3 bases from J, with 16 bases between. The CDR3 totals 16 residues. The CDR3 protein is CASSQEGSSYTGELFF. CDR3 in DNA: TGTGCCAGCAGCCAAGAGGGCAGTTCCTACACCGGGGAGCTGTTTTTT.

This clonotype occurred a few times. The V call is TRBV6-5, the J call TRBJ2-7; 7 bases fit TRBD1. J lost 2 bases, V lost 4 bases, and 8 bases had no gene match. Germline values: CDR1 MNHEY, CDR2 SVGAGI. This CDR3 has 15 residues. The CDR3 protein is CASSFQNRGAYEQYF. Written as DNA, the CDR3 is TGTGCCAGCAGTTTTCAGAACAGGGGCGCCTACGAGCAGTACTTC.

This clonotype was counted between two and nine times. The chain uses TRBV10-3 and TRBJ2-5; D uncertain. The CDR3 loop spans 13 amino acids. In germline, CDR1 is ENHRY, CDR2 SYGVKD. V was cut by 2 bases and J by 4 bases, with 8 bases left in between. The CDR3: CAISEAYRETQYF. The CDR3 region has the DNA TGTGCCATCAGTGAGGCCTATCGAGAGACCCAGTACTTC.

This clonotype was observed once. This rearrangement joins TRBV5-1 to TRBJ1-1; maybe TRBD1 (6 bases). CDR1 and CDR2 (germline): SGHRS, YFSETQ. The CDR3 totals 18 residues. Trimming removed 6 bases at V and 1 base at J, with 25 bases between. For the CDR3, the DNA is TGCGCCAGCAAGCCGTCCTCGAGGGGGTACGAGGCGAACACTGAAGCTTTCTTT. Amino acids: CASKPSSRGYEANTEAFF.

The J gene is TRBJ2-7, the V gene TRBV5-1; D remains ambiguous. With the DNA end fitting TRBJ2-5 better, the J assignment may be wrong. Germline CDR1 and CDR2: SGHRS and YFSETQ. The CDR3 covers 12 residues. The DNA of the CDR3 is TGCGCCAGCAGACGTGGAATGGAGACCCAGTACTTC. Translated: CASRRGMETQYF.

This sequence joins TRBV20-1 and TRBJ2-7, with TRBD2 matching over 7 bases. Trimming at V came to 0 bases and at J to 3 bases, leaving 20 bases not matched to a gene. CDR1 and CDR2 (germline): DFQATT, SNEGSKA (reference sequence). This CDR3 contains 19 residues. DNA of the CDR3: TGCAGTGCTAGAGATTGGGAGGGGCGAACCTGGGCTCAGCTCTACGAGCAGTACTTC. Protein: CSARDWEGRTWAQLYEQYF.

This clonotype was observed a few times. The chain uses TRBV6-1 and TRBJ2-7; 9 positions match TRBD1. CDR1 is MNHNS, CDR2 SASEGT, per germline. V lost 5 bases to trimming and J lost 5 bases; unmatched junction nucleotides: 7. CDR3 length equals 14 residues. In nucleotides, the CDR3 is TGTGCCAGCAGTCACCGGGACAGGGACGACGAGCAGTACTTC. Its protein product is CASSHRDRDDEQYF.

The genes are TRBV7-2 and TRBJ2-1, with TRBD2 identical over 12 bases. There are 15 residues in the CDR3. The V and J ends lost 5 bases and 8 bases, in that order; junction bases with no gene match: 7. Germline V lookup: CDR1 SGHTA, CDR2 FQGNSA. CDR3 protein: CASSPSSGGGYEQFF. DNA for the CDR3: TGTGCCAGCAGCCCCTCTAGCGGGGGGGGGTATGAGCAGTTCTTC. Full variable domain (rest looked up from reference TRBV7-2 and TRBJ2-1): GAGVSQSPSNKVTEKGKDVELRCDPISGHTALYWYRQSLGQGLEFLIYFQGNSAPDKSGLPSDRFSAERTGGSVSTLTIQRTQQEDSAVYLCASSPSSGGGYEQFFGPGTRLTVL.

This clonotype was found a few times. V usage is TRBV20-1 and J usage is TRBJ2-7; TRBD1 matches 11 bases. The CDR3 extends over 13 amino acids. The germline CDR1 and CDR2 sequences are DFQATT and SNEGSKA (reference sequence). J was trimmed by 6 bases and V by 6 bases; bases with no gene match: 7. CDR3: CSASDRGHLEQYF. The CDR3 coding sequence is TGCAGTGCATCGGACAGGGGGCATCTCGAGCAGTACTTC.

The chain employs TRBV7-9 and TRBJ2-1, with unresolved D. V dropped 0 bases and J dropped 9 bases, with 9 bases sitting between them. The germline gives CDR1 SEHNR, CDR2 FQNEAQ (reference sequence). The CDR3 spans 13 residues. The CDR3 DNA sequence: TGTGCCAGCAGCTTAGCGTCTGGCGGTGAGCAGTTCTTC. Protein product: CASSLASGGEQFF.

V usage is TRBV3-1 and J usage is TRBJ2-1; 8 bases are a match to TRBD1. Trimming removed 2 bases from V and 6 bases from J; junction bases left unmatched: 0. Germline CDR1 LGHDT, CDR2 YNNKEL (reference sequence). The CDR3 is 13 residues long. The CDR3 loop reads CASSQQGANEQFF. The CDR3 nucleotides read TGTGCCAGCAGCCAACAGGGGGCCAATGAGCAGTTCTTC.

The J gene is TRBJ2-1, the V gene TRBV2; D is unclear. This CDR3 comprises 16 residues. The V end lost 1 base, the J end lost 0 bases, and 10 bases lay between the germline ends. Germline V lookup: CDR1 SNHLY, CDR2 FYNNEI. CDR3 nucleotides: TGTGCCAGCAGTGAAGACTATCGGAGCTCCTACAATGAGCAGTTCTTC. Its translation: CASSEDYRSSYNEQFF.

This clonotype has a single count. The chain couples TRBV20-1 to TRBJ1-5; no firm D call. Trimming took off 6 bases at V and 2 bases at J, with 11 bases between the two ends. This CDR3 contains 13 residues. From germline, CDR1 is DFQATT and CDR2 SNEGSKA (reference sequence). CDR3 region: CSASPGGNQPQHF. The DNA for the CDR3 is TGCAGTGCCAGTCCGGGTGGCAATCAGCCCCAGCATTTT.

The chain couples TRBV10-3 to TRBJ2-1, with TRBD2 matching over 11 bases. The CDR3 spans 15 residues. Germline loops: CDR1 ENHRY, CDR2 SYGVKD. V lost 0 bases and J lost 6; bases outside the gene matches: 1. This CDR3 reads CAISESTSGVNEQFF. The CDR3 nucleotides are TGTGCCATCAGTGAGTCGACTAGCGGGGTCAATGAGCAGTTCTTC.

V is TRBV7-9 and J is TRBJ2-5; 10 nucleotides align to TRBD2. The CDR3 runs 17 residues. With 5 bases clipped from V and 5 bases from J, the junction kept 14 bases outside the gene matches. The V gene's germline CDR1 is SEHNR and CDR2 FQNEAQ (reference sequence). The CDR3: CASSRGASGGMVETQYF. CDR3 DNA: TGTGCCAGCAGCCGTGGGGCTAGCGGGGGCATGGTGGAGACCCAGTACTTC. The complete variable domain, with remaining parts taken from reference TRBV7-9 and TRBJ2-5, reads DTGVSQNPRHKITKRGQNVTFRCDPISEHNRLYWYRQTLGQGPEFLTYFQNEAQLEKSRLLSDRFSAERPKGSFSTLEIQRTEQGDSAMYLCASSRGASGGMVETQYFGPGTRLLVL.

This clonotype was counted only a few times. The chain links TRBV5-1 to TRBJ2-5, with D possibly matching TRBD2 (6 bases). With the DNA end fitting TRBJ2-7 better, the J assignment may be wrong. The CDR3 extends over 15 amino acids. The germline gives CDR1 SGHRS, CDR2 YFSETQ. The DNA of the CDR3 is TGCGCCAGCAGCTTGGATCCGAGTAGCGGAGGCGAGCAGTACTTC. Translation: CASSLDPSSGGEQYF.